The clone carrying this TCR beta chain appeared many times. The antigen is undetermined. CDR1 MNHEY and CDR2 SVGAGI come from the germline V gene. This CDR3 is 16 amino acids long. J was trimmed by 2 bases and V by 2 bases; bases with no gene match: 5. The record originates from a study of CD8 T cells in ankylosing spondylitis. Study-wide results and limits: Earlier authors reported some of these motif variants in reactive arthritis synovial fluid and blood. Characteristic of ankylosing spondylitis blood, it appeared, was a TCR beta motif comprising eight highly homologous variants.

Each CDR3 protein is one row after TCRdb ran MiXCR on the 5' RACE reads. Among about 210,000 distinct CDR3 sequences listed, approximately 7.4% were seen once. J is TRBJ2-1 and V is TRBV6-5; 8 bases are a match to TRBD2. This TCR came from a male donor with ankylosing spondylitis. Sample: blood, either unsorted or a sorted T cell fraction (not recorded which). CDR3 coding DNA: TGTGCCAGCAGTTACCTTGCGGGGGGTCCCTACAATGAGCAGTTCTTC. This codes for CASSYLAGGPYNEQFF.